This T cell receptor (beta chain) was identified during a study of cytomegalovirus exposure and HLA in healthy donors. Findings and limits, study-wide: The authors later found HLA-associated TCR beta chains more clonally expanded than equally common others. The study labeled about 160 TCR beta chains cytomegalovirus-associated.

V dropped 8 bases and J dropped 4 bases, with 20 bases sitting between them. The CDR3 totals 14 residues. CDR1 is SQVTM, CDR2 ANQGSEA, per germline. Both 60 Vbeta primers and 13 Jbeta primers went into the PCR. Data came from immunoSEQ multiplex PCR; TCRdb stores just in-frame clones and leaves some out. The table records roughly 170,000 clones, about four fifths of them present only once. Concerning this clone itself: Its antigen is unknown.

The sequencing sample was made of PBMCs. The chain joins TRBV29-1 to TRBJ1-1; D is unresolved. The receptor comes from a male donor in good health and CMV-seronegative. CDR3 nucleotides: TGCAGCACCCCCGCGCCCCTCACGGGCACTGAAGCTTTCTTT. Protein product: CSTPAPLTGTEAFF.